This T cell receptor (beta chain) was found in a study of cytomegalovirus exposure and HLA in healthy donors. Whole-study results and caveats: Presence/absence analyses supposed approximately even sequencing depth among donors. Apart from CMV serostatus, no immune exposure information was available. A later analysis showed TCR association rates differing by HLA locus, peaking at DRB1 and lowest at HLA-C. A later analysis linked a missense DCLRE1C variant to TCR beta V- and J-gene trimming.

From germline, CDR1 is GTSNPN and CDR2 SVGIG (reference sequence). The CDR3 is 14 amino acids. V shed 5 bases, J shed 5 bases, and the junction held 3 bases outside the gene matches. There are a few counts of this clone. Its antigen is unidentified. The PCR contained 60 Vbeta and 13 Jbeta primers. The data were produced by immunoSEQ multiplex PCR, yet TCRdb's version contains in-frame clones alone and is incomplete. The sample consists of 150,000 or so clones, roughly 9.8% of them appearing once. The sample consisted of PBMCs. This TCR came from a man aged 50 or older in good health and CMV-seronegative. This chain joins TRBV30 and TRBJ2-5; 15 bases line up with TRBD2. The CDR3 reads CAWGTSGRRETQYF. The CDR3 region has the DNA TGTGCCTGGGGGACTAGCGGGAGGAGGGAGACCCAGTACTTC.